This T cell receptor (beta chain) was sequenced in a study of blood T cell repertoires in COVID-19. About the research overall: There were acute and convalescent COVID-19 samples, and they came from the United States, Italy and Spain.

This CDR3 spans 17 amino acids. V gave up 5 bases and J gave up 5 bases, with 19 bases separating them. From germline, CDR1 is SGHNT and CDR2 YENEEA. The study recruited people aged 18 to 89 years across roughly 23 US areas. Two negative PCRs, clearance, or symptom resolution had been documented for recovered Cohort 3 donors. Original methodology: Amplification of reference gene primers provided the estimated nucleated cell counts. Sequencing used immunoSEQ multiplex PCR; TCRdb keeps in-frame clones, though not all of them. That table supplies the V and J calls and clone size; D and trimming were determined from the DNA. Found here are 330,000 or so clones, about 92% of them singletons; the top ten hold 15% to 20%.

This clonotype was sampled from a woman in her 30s who had recovered from COVID-19. This chain connects TRBV11-3 to TRBJ2-6; D is possibly TRBD2 (5 bases). Sequencing input: PBMCs or T cells enriched from blood (not recorded which). The CDR3 nucleotides read TGTGCCAGCAGCCACCCGGACGGACTTAGGAGGGCCAACGTCCTGACTTTC. It specifies CASSHPDGLRRANVLTF.